This TCR beta chain was documented in a study of OX40 agonist ivuxolimab in advanced cancers. Some background on the complete study: Ivuxolimab was a fully human IgG2 agonistic monoclonal antibody targeting the costimulatory receptor OX40 (CD134). Three dose-escalation patients achieved partial responses, one with hepatocellular carcinoma and two with cutaneous melanoma. The paper describes the monotherapy dose-escalation part (N = 52 patients) of the phase I trial of ivuxolimab. Patients were allowed to have had prior anti-PD-1, anti-PD-L1 or anti-CTLA-4 therapy, and approximately 37% of the dose-escalation patients had been treated with checkpoint inhibitors. The purpose of peripheral TCRbeta sequencing was to test whether ivuxolimab changed TCR sequence diversity and led to clonal T-cell expansion. In the dose-escalation cohort, about four fifths of patients were male, and the mean age was around 60 years with a range of roughly 23 to 90. Intravenous ivuxolimab was administered to patients every 2 weeks at six dose levels: 0.01, 0.1, 0.3, 1.5, 3 and 10 mg/kg. Of the roughly 53 patients in dose escalation, about 20 had hepatocellular carcinoma, about 15 had melanoma, 9 had renal cell carcinoma and 9 had head and neck cancer.

The trial excluded patients who had a history of autoimmune disease or were on systemic immunosuppression. Peripheral blood for TCR sequencing was collected from all dose cohorts at baseline, on cycle 4 day 1, and on cycle 7 day 1. The samples were drawn from a first-in-human, open-label, multicenter phase I dose-escalation trial of ivuxolimab. Adults with locally advanced or metastatic melanoma, renal cell carcinoma, hepatocellular carcinoma or head and neck squamous cell carcinoma were enrolled in the trial. Before TCR sequencing, CD4+ T cells and CD8+ T cells from peripheral blood were sorted into separate populations. To sequence the TCRbeta CDR3 region, genomic DNA was isolated from the sorted cells. The immunoSEQ Assay was used to sequence the TCRbeta CDR3 regions. Drawn from immuneACCESS, this table holds only the in-frame rearrangements with V and J called that TCRdb kept. Clones are partly lost; checked studies trace under half to an unresolved V gene and leave the rest unexplained. The sample contains approximately 76,000 clones, roughly 90% of them found a single time. About 0.8% of the sample belongs to the ten largest clones.

Note on this clone: Its antigen has not been determined. One base away there is no much larger clone; base qualities are not given.

Overall study results and their limits: At doses of 0.1 to 3.0 mg/kg, clonal expansion of both CD4+ and CD8+ T cells in blood was seen between baseline and week 6. In the 0.1-3.0 mg/kg groups, partial responders had among the lowest normalized peripheral clonal expansion, particularly in CD8+ T cells. Which antigens the clonally expanded peripheral T cells were specific for was not determined. Low levels of normalized T-cell clonal expansion were also seen in some patients who did not respond. After ivuxolimab, expanded clones were on average more numerous among CD8+ T cells than among CD4+ T cells.

CDR1 and CDR2 are read off the germline V gene (reference sequence) as MNHEY and SMNVEV. V is cut by 6 bases and J by 1 base, and the space between the germline ends is 7 bases. There are 13 amino acids in the CDR3, from cysteine to phenylalanine inclusive. Just CDR3 DNA is preserved here, 39 bases in frame from base 1. Rearrangement joined TRBV27 to TRBJ1-5; the D gene is unclear. The clonotype comes from an adult with an advanced solid tumor such as melanoma, head and neck, liver or kidney cancer. The sample here was CD4+ or CD8+ T cells sorted from blood, taken in a trial of the OX40 agonist ivuxolimab. DNA sequence: TGTGCCAGCAGCCCGTACAGCAATCAGCCCCAGCATTTT. Translation gives CASSPYSNQPQHF.